This TCR beta chain was retrieved from a study of shared clonotypes between healthy human individuals. About the study: Those who served as donors were a couple of women and a few men between the ages of 18 and 49. Study conclusions and caveats: Investigators expected sequencing depth to affect clonotype sharing among donors.

For each subset, genomic DNA was distributed in equal portions over several immunoSEQ plates. Using immunoSEQ multiplex PCR, the repertoire was profiled, and TCRdb retains in-frame clones only, with some absent. In the table there are some 200,000 clones, 50% to 75% of which are singletons. From germline, CDR1 is SGHTA and CDR2 FQGNSA. The CDR3 is 17 amino acids. Losses at the gene ends were 2 bases for V and 2 bases for J; bases not matched to a gene: 9. Comment on this clone: Antigen specificity is unknown.

This TCR came from a man aged 25-40 years in good health. V and J are TRBV7-2 and TRBJ2-3; 8 positions agree with TRBD2. Sequencing was carried out using memory CD4+ T cells sorted from blood. Subset given: CD45RA-negative fraction. The DNA of the CDR3 is TGTGCCAGCAGCTTAAGTCGGGTAGCGGGGATCACAGATACGCAGTATTTT. Amino acids: CASSLSRVAGITDTQYF.